The 17 T cell receptor beta chains given below trace back to one sample, sequenced in a study of response to subunit inactivated influenza vaccine. Each CDR3 protein gets one entry after TCRdb re-called the RT-PCR reads with MiXCR. The sample lists about 540,000 distinct CDR3 sequences, roughly a quarter seen once, with 2.5% to 3.5% in the top ten. This sample also appeared in a second study, on T cells expressing NK-cell markers. This second study notes: Beta-chain TCR cDNA was generated via 5'RACE template switching with UMIs.

The sequencing used CD4+ T cells sorted from PBMCs, collected roughly 13 days after vaccination. All receptors come from a man aged 45-65 years who received an inactivated influenza vaccine.

This clonotype has just a few counts. This sequence joins TRBV28 and TRBJ1-1; perhaps TRBD1 as D (6 bases). The CDR3 sequence is 16 residues long. Trimming cost V 5 bases and J 2 bases, with 18 bases left between them. Germline CDR1 reads MDHEN; CDR2 reads SYDVKM. The CDR3: CASSPPSGASNTEAFF. The CDR3 nucleotides are TGTGCCAGCAGTCCACCGTCAGGGGCATCTAACACTGAAGCTTTCTTT.

This clonotype came up a few times. This chain joins TRBV28 and TRBJ2-3; D unclear. Germline-derived CDR1 and CDR2 are MDHEN and SYDVKM. The CDR3 consists of 14 residues. The V end lost 5 bases, the J end lost 4 bases, and 13 bases lay between the germline ends. CDR3 nucleotides: TGTGCCAGCAGTCTCCCATTTCGTGCAGATACGCAGTATTTT. Amino acids: CASSLPFRADTQYF.

This clonotype has only a few counts. This chain uses TRBV11-2 with TRBJ2-1; the D call may be TRBD1 or TRBD2 (6 bases each). Germline loops: CDR1 SGHAT, CDR2 FQNNGV. V was trimmed by 6 bases and J by 10 bases, leaving 16 bases between them. CDR3 length: 13 residues. CDR3 region: CASSALGAGEQFF. The CDR3 nucleotides read TGTGCCAGCAGTGCCCTGGGGGCGGGGGAGCAGTTCTTC.

V and J are TRBV2 and TRBJ2-5; TRBD2 matches 8 bases. Per germline, CDR1 SNHLY and CDR2 FYNNEI. Losses at the gene ends were 7 bases for V and 4 bases for J; bases not matched to a gene: 5. This CDR3 is built from 13 residues. The CDR3: CASNTGGGETQYF. The CDR3 DNA sequence: TGTGCCAGCAATACGGGAGGGGGAGAGACCCAGTACTTC. The full variable domain, rest sourced from reference TRBV2 and TRBJ2-5, is EPEVTQTPSHQVTQMGQEVILRCVPISNHLYFYWYRQILGQKVEFLVSFYNNEISEKSEIFDDQFSVERPDGSNFTLKIRSTKLEDSAMYFCASNTGGGETQYFGPGTRLLVL.

The chain employs TRBV11-1 and TRBJ2-1; 10 nucleotides line up with TRBD2. The CDR3 is 19 amino acids. Germline V lookup: CDR1 SGHAT, CDR2 FQDESV (reference sequence). J gave up 3 bases and V 5 bases, and 16 bases lay outside the gene matches. This chain's CDR3 is CASSPTSGIGLGFYNEQFF. CDR3 sequence (DNA): TGTGCCAGCAGCCCCACTAGCGGGATCGGTCTCGGGTTCTACAATGAGCAGTTCTTC.

The chain carries TRBV18 and TRBJ1-1; no reliable D call. Germline CDR1 reads KGHSH; CDR2 reads LQKENI. This CDR3 spans 15 amino acids. The ends were cut back, 2 bases at V and 1 base at J, with 11 bases in the middle. The CDR3 spells CASSPIPGSNTEAFF. DNA of the CDR3: TGTGCCAGCTCACCAATTCCCGGGTCGAACACTGAAGCTTTCTTT.

This clonotype was observed a few times. The gene calls are TRBV10-3 and TRBJ2-1; 12 positions match TRBD2. Germline trimming cut 6 bases from V and 4 bases from J; bases unmatched to any gene: 4. Germline CDR1 is ENHRY and CDR2 is SYGVKD. CDR3 length equals 15 residues. CDR3: CAIRELAGGYNEQFF. The CDR3 DNA reads TGTGCCATCAGGGAGCTAGCGGGGGGGTACAATGAGCAGTTCTTC.

This clonotype was seen just once. The rearrangement joins TRBV3-1 to TRBJ2-3; possible D gene TRBD1, 6 bases. V dropped 4 bases and J dropped 3 bases, with 20 bases sitting between them. This CDR3 has 17 residues. Germline V gene lookup returns CDR1 LGHDT and CDR2 YNNKEL (reference sequence). The DNA of the CDR3 is TGTGCCAGCAGCCCTCTTAGTGGGGGCAGGGATACAGATACGCAGTATTTT. Its translation is CASSPLSGGRDTDTQYF.

V usage is TRBV2 and J usage is TRBJ1-5; D uncertain. The germline V gene encodes CDR1 SNHLY and CDR2 FYNNEI. V lost 7 bases and J lost 3, with 10 bases in between. The CDR3 totals 13 residues. CDR3 region: CASKVDVNQPQHF. The DNA for the CDR3 is TGTGCCAGCAAGGTAGATGTCAATCAGCCCCAGCATTTT.

The rearrangement links TRBV29-1 to TRBJ1-3, with a tentative D call TRBD1 (6 bases). Germline lookup yields CDR1 SQVTM and CDR2 ANQGSEA. The V end was cut by 7 bases, the J end by 0 bases, with 13 bases between. The CDR3 spans 14 residues. DNA of the CDR3: TGCAGCGGTATGGACAGCACCTCTGGAAACACCATATATTTT. It translates to CSGMDSTSGNTIYF.

This sequence joins TRBV5-1 and TRBJ2-1; 8 bases map to TRBD2. Germline CDR1 SGHRS, CDR2 YFSETQ. Germline trimming cut 3 bases from V and 7 bases from J; bases unmatched to any gene: 12. CDR3 length: 16 residues. CDR3 bases: TGCGCCAGCAGCTATGGACTAGCTGGTTCTTGGAATGAGCAGTTCTTC. It encodes CASSYGLAGSWNEQFF.

The chain combines TRBV20-1 with TRBJ2-3, with 8 bases that match TRBD1. The CDR3 consists of 13 residues. CDR1 is DFQATT, CDR2 SNEGSKA, per germline (reference sequence). The junction had 5 bases not matched to a gene; V was cut back by 5 bases and J by 4 bases. CDR3 loop: CSARQGSADTQYF. The CDR3 coding sequence is TGCAGTGCTCGACAGGGGTCTGCAGATACGCAGTATTTT.

The chain recombines TRBV5-6 with TRBJ2-7; 11 positions match TRBD2. Germline CDR1 reads SGHDT; CDR2 reads YYEEEE. The CDR3 has 16 residues. V was pared by 2 bases and J by 2 bases, with 6 bases of the junction left unmatched. CDR3 coding DNA: TGTGCCAGCAGCTTTACCCTAGCGGGAGGCCCCTACGAGCAGTACTTC. Its translation: CASSFTLAGGPYEQYF. Using reference TRBV5-6 and TRBJ2-7 for the parts outside the CDR3, the full variable domain is DAGVTQSPTHLIKTRGQQVTLRCSPKSGHDTVSWYQQALGQGPQFIFQYYEEEERQRGNFPDRFSGHQFPNYSSELNVNALLLGDSALYLCASSFTLAGGPYEQYFGPGTRLTVT.

The rearrangement links TRBV3-1 to TRBJ2-5; maybe TRBD1 (5 bases). This CDR3 is 17 amino acids long. V lost 1 base to trimming and J lost 0 bases, with 15 bases between them. Germline V gene data show CDR1 as LGHDT and CDR2 as YNNKEL (reference sequence). The CDR3: CASSQVLGATYQETQYF. In DNA form, the CDR3 reads TGTGCCAGCAGCCAAGTTTTAGGGGCGACCTACCAAGAGACCCAGTACTTC.

CDR3 protein: CASSPFLAPLYEQYF. The CDR3, as DNA: TGTGCCAGCAGTCCCTTCCTTGCCCCCCTCTACGAGCAGTACTTC. The chain combines TRBV28 with TRBJ2-7, with D unclear. There are 15 residues in the CDR3. The germline V gene has CDR1 MDHEN and CDR2 SYDVKM. The V gene lost 5 bases and the J gene lost 3 bases, with 17 bases spanning the gap.

V gene TRBV15 combines with J gene TRBJ2-2; a weak D match, TRBD1 (5 bases). V lost 4 bases, J lost 6 bases, and 12 bases lay in between. This CDR3 is built from 14 residues. Per the germline V gene, CDR1 is LNHNV and CDR2 is YYDKDF (reference sequence). CDR3 in amino acids: CATSILRVSGELFF. CDR3 sequence (DNA): TGTGCCACCAGCATTCTCAGGGTTTCCGGGGAGCTGTTTTTT.

Only a few counts were recorded for this clonotype. This chain links TRBV12-3 or TRBV12-4 with TRBJ2-5; 9 bases are a match to TRBD2. V was clipped by 3 bases and J by 4 bases; unmatched bases: 12. The CDR3 runs to 17 residues. In DNA form, the CDR3 reads TGTGCCAGCAGTTTCCGTGAGTGGCGGGAGGGCCCAGAGACCCAGTACTTC. This encodes CASSFREWREGPETQYF.